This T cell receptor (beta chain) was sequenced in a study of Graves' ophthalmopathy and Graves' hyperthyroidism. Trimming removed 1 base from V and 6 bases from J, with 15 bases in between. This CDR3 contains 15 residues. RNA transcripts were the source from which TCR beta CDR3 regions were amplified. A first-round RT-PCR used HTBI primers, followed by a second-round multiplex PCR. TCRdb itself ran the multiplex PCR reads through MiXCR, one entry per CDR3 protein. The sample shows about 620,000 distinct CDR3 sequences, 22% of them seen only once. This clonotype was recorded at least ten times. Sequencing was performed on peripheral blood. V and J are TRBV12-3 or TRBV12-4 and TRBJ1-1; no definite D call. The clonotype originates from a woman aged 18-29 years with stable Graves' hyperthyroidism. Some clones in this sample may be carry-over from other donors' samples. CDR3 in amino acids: CASSLVGLTDPEAFF. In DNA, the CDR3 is TGTGCCAGCAGTTTAGTTGGGTTGACGGACCCTGAAGCTTTCTTT.